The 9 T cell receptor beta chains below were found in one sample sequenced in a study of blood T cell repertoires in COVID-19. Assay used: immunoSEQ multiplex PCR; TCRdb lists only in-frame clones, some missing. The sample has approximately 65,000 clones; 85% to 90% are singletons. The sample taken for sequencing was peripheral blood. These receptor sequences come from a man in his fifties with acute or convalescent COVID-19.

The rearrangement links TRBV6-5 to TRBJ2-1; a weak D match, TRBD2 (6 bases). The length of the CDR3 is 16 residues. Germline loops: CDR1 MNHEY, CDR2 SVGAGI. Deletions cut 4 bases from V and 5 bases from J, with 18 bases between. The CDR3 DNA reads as TGTGCCAGCAGTTCCCCGCGGAGGGCGAGGGACAATGAGCAGTTCTTC. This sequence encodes CASSSPRRARDNEQFF.

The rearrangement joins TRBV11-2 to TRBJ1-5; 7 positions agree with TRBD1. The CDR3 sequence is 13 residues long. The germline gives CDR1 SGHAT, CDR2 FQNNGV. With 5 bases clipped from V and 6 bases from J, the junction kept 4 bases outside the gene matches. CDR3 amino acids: CASSVDRFQPQHF. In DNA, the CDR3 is TGTGCCAGCAGCGTGGACAGGTTTCAGCCCCAGCATTTT.

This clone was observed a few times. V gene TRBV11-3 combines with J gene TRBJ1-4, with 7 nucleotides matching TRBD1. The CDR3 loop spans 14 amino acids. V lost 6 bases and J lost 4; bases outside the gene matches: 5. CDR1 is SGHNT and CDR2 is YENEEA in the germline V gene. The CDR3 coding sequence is TGTGCCAGCAGTCCGACAGGGTTTAATGAAAAACTGTTTTTT. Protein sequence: CASSPTGFNEKLFF.

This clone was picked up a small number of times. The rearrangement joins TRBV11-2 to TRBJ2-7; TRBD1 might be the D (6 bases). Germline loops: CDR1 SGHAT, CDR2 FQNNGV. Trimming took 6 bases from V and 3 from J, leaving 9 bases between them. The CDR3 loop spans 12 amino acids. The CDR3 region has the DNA TGTGCCAGCAGTTACAGGGACTACGAGCAGTACTTC. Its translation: CASSYRDYEQYF.

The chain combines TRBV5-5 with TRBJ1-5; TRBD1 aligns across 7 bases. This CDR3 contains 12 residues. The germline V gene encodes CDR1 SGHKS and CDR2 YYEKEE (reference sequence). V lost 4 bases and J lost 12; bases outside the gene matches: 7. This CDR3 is CASSRLGQDQHF. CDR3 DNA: TGTGCCAGCAGCCGACTCGGACAGGACCAGCATTTT.

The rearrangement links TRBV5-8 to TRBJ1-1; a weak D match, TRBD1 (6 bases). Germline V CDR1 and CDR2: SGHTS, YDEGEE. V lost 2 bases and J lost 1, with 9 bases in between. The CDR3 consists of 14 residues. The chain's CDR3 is CASSFRGRNTEAFF. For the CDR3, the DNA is TGTGCCAGCAGCTTCAGGGGACGGAACACTGAAGCTTTCTTT.

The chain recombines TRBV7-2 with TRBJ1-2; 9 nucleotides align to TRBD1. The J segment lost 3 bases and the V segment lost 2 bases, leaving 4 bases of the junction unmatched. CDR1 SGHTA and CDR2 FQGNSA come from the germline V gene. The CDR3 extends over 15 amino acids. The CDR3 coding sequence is TGTGCCAGCAGCTTAACAGGGGGCGATTACTATGGCTACACCTTC. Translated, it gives CASSLTGGDYYGYTF.

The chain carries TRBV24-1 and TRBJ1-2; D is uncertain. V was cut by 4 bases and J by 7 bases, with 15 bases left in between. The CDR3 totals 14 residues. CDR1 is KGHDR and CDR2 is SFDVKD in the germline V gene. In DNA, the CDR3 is TGTGCCACCAGTGAGGTTGGGCAGGCCAGTGGCTACACCTTC. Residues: CATSEVGQASGYTF.

The chain's CDR3 is CASSSQVSGNTIYF. The CDR3 nucleotides are TGTGCCAGCAGTTCACAGGTCTCTGGAAACACCATATATTTT. This sequence joins TRBV7-6 and TRBJ1-3, with D perhaps matching TRBD1 (5 bases). Trimming shortened V by 6 bases and J by 0 bases, and 9 bases separated the two germline ends. This CDR3 spans 14 amino acids. Germline CDR1 SGHVS, CDR2 FNYEAQ.